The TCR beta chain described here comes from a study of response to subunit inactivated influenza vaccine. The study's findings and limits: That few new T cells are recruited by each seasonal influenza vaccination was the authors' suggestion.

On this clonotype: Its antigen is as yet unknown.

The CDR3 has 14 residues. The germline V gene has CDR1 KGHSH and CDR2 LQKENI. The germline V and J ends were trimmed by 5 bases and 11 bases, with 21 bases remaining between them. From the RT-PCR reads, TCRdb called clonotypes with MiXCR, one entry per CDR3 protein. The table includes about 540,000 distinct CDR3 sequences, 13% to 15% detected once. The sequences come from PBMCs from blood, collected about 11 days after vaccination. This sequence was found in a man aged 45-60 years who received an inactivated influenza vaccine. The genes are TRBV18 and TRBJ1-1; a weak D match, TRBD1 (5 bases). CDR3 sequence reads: CASSSDGGIPGAFF. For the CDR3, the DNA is TGTGCCAGCTCATCCGACGGGGGGATACCTGGGGCTTTCTTT.